This TCR beta chain comes out of a study of blood T cells in healthy people across ages. The use of a sample-barcoded 5' primer and a J-beta primer mix characterized a second PCR of roughly 7 to 12 cycles. MiXCR, run by TCRdb on the 5' RACE reads, gives a single entry per CDR3 protein. Of 750,000 to 950,000 distinct CDR3 sequences detected, 25% to 30% appear once; the ten largest clones hold under 3%. This clonotype was recorded at least ten times. CDR3 length equals 14 residues. V was cut by 1 base and J by 0 bases, with 6 bases left in between. CDR1 is SGHRS, CDR2 YFSETQ, per germline. The data were also submitted as part of a second study, on T cells of mothers and their children.

Material for sequencing was blood. The sequence derives from a boy between 10 and 17 years old in good health. J is TRBJ2-3 and V is TRBV5-1; D is undetermined. This chain's CDR3 is CASSLQESTDTQYF. CDR3 DNA: TGCGCCAGCAGCTTGCAGGAGAGCACAGATACGCAGTATTTT.